This T cell receptor beta chain was identified during a study of cytomegalovirus exposure and HLA in healthy donors. Germline assignment: CDR1 SGDLS and CDR2 YYNGEE. CDR3 length: 13 amino acids. V was clipped by 4 bases and J by 4 bases, with 11 bases between them. The study's findings and limits: Some V segments, including TRBV6-2 and TRBV6-3, were excluded as indistinguishable. Sequences of the TCR beta chain were said to predict the HLA-A and HLA-B alleles of most subjects accurately. Rare TCR sequences dominated, though some public TCRs recurred in many donors.

About this clone itself: Its matching antigen is unknown.

Primers included in the PCR were 60 Vbeta and 13 Jbeta primers. In the authors' methods: Later reanalysis found roughly 80 million unique TCR beta chains, around 9.9 million of them shared. Here immunoSEQ multiplex PCR was the method, and the copy in TCRdb shows in-frame clones only, minus some. The DNA gave D and trimming, while V, J and clone size come from that table. Its clone listing holds 200,000 or so clones. The chain carries TRBV9 and TRBJ2-5, with unresolved D. The sample comprised PBMCs. This TCR was recovered from a boy younger than 18 in good health and CMV-seronegative. CDR3 in amino acids: CASSPASTETQYF. CDR3 nucleotides: TGTGCCAGCAGCCCTGCATCTACAGAGACCCAGTACTTC.